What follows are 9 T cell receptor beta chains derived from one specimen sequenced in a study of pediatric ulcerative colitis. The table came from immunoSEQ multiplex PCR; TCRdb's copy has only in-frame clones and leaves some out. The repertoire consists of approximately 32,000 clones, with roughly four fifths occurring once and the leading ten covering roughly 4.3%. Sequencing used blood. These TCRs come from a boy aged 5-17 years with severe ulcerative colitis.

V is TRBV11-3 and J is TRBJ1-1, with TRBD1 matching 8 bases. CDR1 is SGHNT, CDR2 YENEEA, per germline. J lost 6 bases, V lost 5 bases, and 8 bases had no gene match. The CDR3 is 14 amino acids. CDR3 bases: TGTGCCAGCAGCGTGCAGGGGGCCCGGGCTGAAGCTTTCTTT. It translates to CASSVQGARAEAFF.

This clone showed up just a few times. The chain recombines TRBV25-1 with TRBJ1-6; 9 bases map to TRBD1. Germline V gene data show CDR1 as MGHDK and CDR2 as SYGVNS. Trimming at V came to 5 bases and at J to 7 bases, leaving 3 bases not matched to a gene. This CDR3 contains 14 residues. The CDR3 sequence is CASSIQGANSPLHF. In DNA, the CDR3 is TGTGCCAGCAGTATACAGGGGGCGAATTCACCCCTCCACTTT.

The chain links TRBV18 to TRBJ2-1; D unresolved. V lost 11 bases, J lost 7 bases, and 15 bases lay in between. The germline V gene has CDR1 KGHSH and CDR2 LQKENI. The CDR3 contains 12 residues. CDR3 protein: CAGTGQANEQFF. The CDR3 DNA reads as TGTGCCGGCACGGGCCAAGCAAATGAGCAGTTCTTC.

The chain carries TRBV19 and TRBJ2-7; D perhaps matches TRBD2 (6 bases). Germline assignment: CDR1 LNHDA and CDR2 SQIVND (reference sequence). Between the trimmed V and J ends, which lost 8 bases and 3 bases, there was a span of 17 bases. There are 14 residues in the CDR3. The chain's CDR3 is CASAPGLWGYEQYF. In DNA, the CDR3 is TGTGCCAGTGCCCCGGGACTGTGGGGCTACGAGCAGTACTTC.

The CDR3 nucleotides read TGTGCCTGGAGTGTACAAGGCCTTCTAGCCAAAAACATTCAGTACTTC. This sequence encodes CAWSVQGLLAKNIQYF. The chain carries TRBV30 and TRBJ2-4; D not certain. This CDR3 spans 16 amino acids. Germline-derived CDR1 and CDR2 are GTSNPN and SVGIG (reference sequence). Trimming shortened V by 0 bases and J by 0 bases, and 12 bases separated the two germline ends.

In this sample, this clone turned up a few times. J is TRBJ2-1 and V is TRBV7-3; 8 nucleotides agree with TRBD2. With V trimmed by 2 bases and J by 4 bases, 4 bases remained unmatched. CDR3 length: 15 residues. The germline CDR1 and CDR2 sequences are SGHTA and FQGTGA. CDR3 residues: CASSLLAGGYNEQFF. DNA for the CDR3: TGTGCCAGCAGCTTACTTGCGGGGGGATACAATGAGCAGTTCTTC.

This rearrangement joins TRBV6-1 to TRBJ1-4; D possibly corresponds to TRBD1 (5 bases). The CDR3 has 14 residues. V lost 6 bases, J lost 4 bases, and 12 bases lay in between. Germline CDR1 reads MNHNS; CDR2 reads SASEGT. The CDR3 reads CASSPSTVNEKLFF. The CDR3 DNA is TGTGCCAGCAGCCCCTCGACAGTTAATGAAAAACTGTTTTTT.

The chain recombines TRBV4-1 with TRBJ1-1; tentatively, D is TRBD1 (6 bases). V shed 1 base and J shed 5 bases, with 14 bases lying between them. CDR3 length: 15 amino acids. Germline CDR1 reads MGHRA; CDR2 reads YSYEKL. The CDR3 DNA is TGCGCCAGCAGCCAAGGGGGAGGGGGAAGGACTGAAGCTTTCTTT. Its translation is CASSQGGGGRTEAFF.

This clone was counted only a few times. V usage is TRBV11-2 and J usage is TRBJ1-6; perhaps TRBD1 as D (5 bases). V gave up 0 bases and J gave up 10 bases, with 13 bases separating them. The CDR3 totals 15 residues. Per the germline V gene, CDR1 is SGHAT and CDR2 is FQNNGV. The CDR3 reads CASSLDRVRGSPLHF. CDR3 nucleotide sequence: TGTGCCAGCAGCTTAGATCGGGTACGGGGCTCACCCCTCCACTTT.